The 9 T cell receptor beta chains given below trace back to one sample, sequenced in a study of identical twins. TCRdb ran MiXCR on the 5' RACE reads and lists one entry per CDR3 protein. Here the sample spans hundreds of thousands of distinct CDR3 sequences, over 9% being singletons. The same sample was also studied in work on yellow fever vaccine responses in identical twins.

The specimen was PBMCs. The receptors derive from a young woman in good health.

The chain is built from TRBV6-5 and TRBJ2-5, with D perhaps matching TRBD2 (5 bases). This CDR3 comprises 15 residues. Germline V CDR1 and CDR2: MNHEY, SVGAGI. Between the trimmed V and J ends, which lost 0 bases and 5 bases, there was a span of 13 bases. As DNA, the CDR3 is TGTGCCAGCAGTTACTCGATCGGGGTCGGGGAGACCCAGTACTTC. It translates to CASSYSIGVGETQYF.

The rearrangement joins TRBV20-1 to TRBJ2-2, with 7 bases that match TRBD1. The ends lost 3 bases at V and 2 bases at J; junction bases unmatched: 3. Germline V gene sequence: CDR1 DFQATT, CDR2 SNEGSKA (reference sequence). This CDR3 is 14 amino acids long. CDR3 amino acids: CSARDRSNTGELFF. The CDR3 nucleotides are TGCAGTGCTAGGGACAGGAGTAACACCGGGGAGCTGTTTTTT.

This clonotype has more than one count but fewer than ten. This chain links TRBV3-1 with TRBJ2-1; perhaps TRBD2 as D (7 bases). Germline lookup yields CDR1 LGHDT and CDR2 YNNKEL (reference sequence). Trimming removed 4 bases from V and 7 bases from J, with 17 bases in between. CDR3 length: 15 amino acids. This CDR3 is CASSLKGGGRNEQFF. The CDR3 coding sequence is TGTGCCAGCAGCCTTAAGGGGGGGGGTAGGAATGAGCAGTTCTTC.

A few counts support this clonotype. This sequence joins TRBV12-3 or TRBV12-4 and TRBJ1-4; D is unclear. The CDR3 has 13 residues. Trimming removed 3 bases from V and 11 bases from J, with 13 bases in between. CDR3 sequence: CASSLGGIGKLFF. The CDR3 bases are TGTGCCAGCAGTTTGGGTGGTATCGGCAAACTGTTTTTT.

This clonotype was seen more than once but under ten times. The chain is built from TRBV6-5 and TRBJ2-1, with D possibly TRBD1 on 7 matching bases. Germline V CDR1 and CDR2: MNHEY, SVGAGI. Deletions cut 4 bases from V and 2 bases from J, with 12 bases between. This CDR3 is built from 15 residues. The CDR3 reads CASSSGGGAYNEQFF. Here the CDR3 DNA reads TGTGCCAGCAGTTCAGGAGGGGGCGCCTACAATGAGCAGTTCTTC.

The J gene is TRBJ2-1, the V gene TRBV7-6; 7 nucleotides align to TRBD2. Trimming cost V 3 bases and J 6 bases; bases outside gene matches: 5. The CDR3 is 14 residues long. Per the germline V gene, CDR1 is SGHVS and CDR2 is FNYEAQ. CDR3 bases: TGTGCCAGCAGCTTCTATCCTAGCGGCAATGAGCAGTTCTTC. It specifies CASSFYPSGNEQFF. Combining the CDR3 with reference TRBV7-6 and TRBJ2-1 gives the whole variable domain GAGVSQSPRYKVTKRGQDVALRCDPISGHVSLYWYRQALGQGPEFLTYFNYEAQQDKSGLPNDRFSAERPEGSISTLTIQRTEQRDSAMYRCASSFYPSGNEQFFGPGTRLTVL.

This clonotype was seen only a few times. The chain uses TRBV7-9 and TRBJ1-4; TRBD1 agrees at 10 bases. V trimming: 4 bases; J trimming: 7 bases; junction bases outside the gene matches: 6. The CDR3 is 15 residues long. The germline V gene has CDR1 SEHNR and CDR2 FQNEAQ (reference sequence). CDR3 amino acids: CASSSSGTGAEKLFF. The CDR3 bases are TGTGCCAGCAGCTCCTCCGGGACAGGGGCTGAAAAACTGTTTTTT.

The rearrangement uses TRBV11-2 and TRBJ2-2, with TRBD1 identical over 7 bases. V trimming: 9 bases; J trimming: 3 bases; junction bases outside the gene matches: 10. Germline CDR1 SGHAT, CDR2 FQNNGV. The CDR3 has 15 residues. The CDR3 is CARGPRGGHTGELFF. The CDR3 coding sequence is TGTGCCAGGGGACCACGAGGGGGCCACACCGGGGAGCTGTTTTTT.

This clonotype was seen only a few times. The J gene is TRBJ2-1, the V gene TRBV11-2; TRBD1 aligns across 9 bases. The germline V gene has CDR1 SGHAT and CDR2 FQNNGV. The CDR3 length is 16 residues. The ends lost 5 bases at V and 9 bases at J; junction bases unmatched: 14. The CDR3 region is CASSPLRGTGFSEQFF. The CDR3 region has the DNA TGTGCCAGCAGCCCCCTCAGGGGGACAGGGTTCTCTGAGCAGTTCTTC.